This T cell receptor beta chain was captured by sequencing in a study of blood T cell repertoires in COVID-19. About the research overall: In each case, the material was cDNA or gDNA derived from T cells, B-cell-depleted T cells, or PBMCs.

The CDR3 runs to 13 residues. The V gene's germline CDR1 is SGHRS and CDR2 YFSETQ. The V segment lost 4 bases and the J segment 4 bases; nucleotides outside the gene matches: 3. Using immunoSEQ multiplex PCR, the repertoire was profiled, and TCRdb retains in-frame clones only, with some absent. The sample has over 250,000 clones, approximately 85% seen once. The sample taken for sequencing was peripheral blood. The receptor's source is a human donor in a cohort sampled during active COVID-19. V usage is TRBV5-1 and J usage is TRBJ2-7; 9 bases align to TRBD1. The CDR3 sequence: CASSEGTGYEQYF. CDR3 in DNA: TGCGCCAGCAGCGAGGGGACAGGGTACGAGCAGTACTTC.